This T cell receptor (beta chain) was identified during a study of blood T cells in healthy people across ages. Trimming cost V 2 bases and J 5 bases, with 22 bases left between them. CDR1 and CDR2 from the germline V gene are MNHEY and SVGEGT. The CDR3 sequence is 18 residues long. A second PCR of roughly 7 to 11 cycles used a sample-barcoded 5' primer and a J-beta primer mix. One entry per CDR3 protein, called by TCRdb with MiXCR from the 5' RACE reads. The table shows just under 550,000 distinct CDR3 sequences, with about 25% occurring only once. Per sample, extraction of total RNA gave at least 6 micrograms in every case. These data were likewise used in another study, on T cells of mothers and their children.

This sequence originates from a boy between 10 and 17 years old in good health. The J gene is TRBJ1-5, the V gene TRBV6-2 or TRBV6-3; weak D call: TRBD1 (6 bases). What was sequenced was blood. The DNA of the CDR3 is TGTGCCAGCAGTTACCCACATCGGTCGCAGGGGATTGATCAGCCCCAGCATTTT. Translation: CASSYPHRSQGIDQPQHF.